A single T cell receptor beta chain is shown here with its context. Its antigen is not identified. Only in-frame clones appear in the TCRdb table, and some are missing; sequencing was by immunoSEQ multiplex PCR. The sample records over 85,000 clones, 70% to 90% being singletons. This entry comes from a study of T cell responses to AZD1222 COVID-19 vaccine. Whole-study findings and limits: Recipients of two AZD1222 doses showed rising Spike-specific TCR breadth and depth. Clonal diversity was possibly underestimated; the donors were predominantly white British and more often female. Only a handful of AZD1222 recipients were seropositive at baseline.

The CDR3 spans 18 residues. Germline CDR1 and CDR2: SGHVS and FNYEAQ. The ends were cut back, 5 bases at V and 0 bases at J, with 17 bases in the middle. Pooling was applied to second doses at about 4 or about 12 weeks. The sequence derives from an adult who received the AZD1222 COVID-19 vaccine. J is TRBJ2-6 and V is TRBV7-6; unclear D gene. Sequenced here: peripheral blood, sampled 28 days after the second AZD1222 dose. In DNA, the CDR3 is TGTGCCAGCAGCCTCACGAGGAAACCGTTCTCTGGGGCCAACGTCCTGACTTTC. Translated, it gives CASSLTRKPFSGANVLTF.